Listed below are T cell receptor beta chains from one sample, sequenced in a study of blood T cell repertoires in COVID-19. TCRdb's table, derived via immunoSEQ multiplex PCR, lists solely in-frame clones and lacks some. The sample contains over 150,000 clones, around nine tenths of which appear only once. The sample taken for sequencing was peripheral blood. The receptors derive from a man aged 50 to 60 with acute or convalescent COVID-19. Each CDR3 is given with its conserved first and last residue. A D gene is named only where the DNA matches it firmly. Part of the rows lack a size; the others show once, few, many or a class for expanded clones.

CDR3nt: TGTGCCAGCAGTGGGGGAGGGGGATCTCAGCCCCAGCATTTT
CDR3aa: CASSGGGGSQPQHF
j_gene: TRBJ1-5
v_gene: TRBV27
abundance: -
d_gene: -

CDR3nt: TGTGCCAGCAGCTTGGTATACAGCTCCTACAATGAGCAGTTCTTC
CDR3aa: CASSLVYSSYNEQFF
j_gene: TRBJ2-1
v_gene: TRBV5-5
abundance: few
d_gene: -

CDR3nt: TGTGCCAGCTCACCACCGAGGGGACTAGCGGGAGATACGCAGTATTTT
CDR3aa: CASSPPRGLAGDTQYF
j_gene: TRBJ2-3
v_gene: TRBV18
abundance: -
d_gene: TRBD2

CDR3nt: TGTGCCAGCTTGGAGACGAGCTCCTATAATTCACCCCTCCACTTT
CDR3aa: CASLETSSYNSPLHF
j_gene: TRBJ1-6
v_gene: TRBV6-5
abundance: -
d_gene: -

CDR3nt: TGTGCCAGCAGCCTAACAGGGCGGGAGACCCAGTACTTC
CDR3aa: CASSLTGRETQYF
j_gene: TRBJ2-5
v_gene: TRBV6-5
abundance: -
d_gene: -

CDR3nt: TGTGCAAGTCGCTTAGCGGGTAGCGGGAGGGGGTATGAGCAGTTCTTC
CDR3aa: CASRLAGSGRGYEQFF
j_gene: TRBJ2-1
v_gene: TRBV12-2
abundance: -
d_gene: -

CDR3nt: TGTGCCTGGAGTTCCCTGGCTAGCGGGAAAGAGACCCAGTACTTC
CDR3aa: CAWSSLASGKETQYF
j_gene: TRBJ2-5
v_gene: TRBV30
abundance: -
d_gene: TRBD2

CDR3nt: TGTGCCAGCAGCGTCTATAGCGGGAGGGAAGGCAATGAGCAGTTCTTC
CDR3aa: CASSVYSGREGNEQFF
j_gene: TRBJ2-1
v_gene: TRBV7-8
abundance: -
d_gene: TRBD2

CDR3nt: TGCGCCAGCAGCCAAGACGACCGGTACGGGTCCCAGTACTTC
CDR3aa: CASSQDDRYGSQYF
j_gene: TRBJ2-5
v_gene: TRBV4-3
abundance: -
d_gene: -

CDR3nt: TGTGCCAGCAGCTTCCAGCGGGACCTCTTGGTAGATACGCAGTATTTT
CDR3aa: CASSFQRDLLVDTQYF
j_gene: TRBJ2-3
v_gene: TRBV13
abundance: once
d_gene: TRBD2

CDR3nt: TGCGCCAGCAGCCAAGGGACAGGGGGTGGAAACACCATATATTTT
CDR3aa: CASSQGTGGGNTIYF
j_gene: TRBJ1-3
v_gene: TRBV5-1
abundance: -
d_gene: TRBD1

CDR3nt: TGCGCCAGCAGCCCCAACGGGAGGGGGTCCTACGAGCAGTACTTC
CDR3aa: CASSPNGRGSYEQYF
j_gene: TRBJ2-7
v_gene: TRBV4-1
abundance: -
d_gene: TRBD2

CDR3nt: TGTGCCAGCAGTTACTCTCCTAGCGGGAGTTACAATGAGCAGTTCTTC
CDR3aa: CASSYSPSGSYNEQFF
j_gene: TRBJ2-1
v_gene: TRBV6-2/TRBV6-3
abundance: once
d_gene: TRBD2

CDR3nt: TGTGCCAGCAGCTATCCGTCCGGGAGAGTAAACACCGGGGAGCTGTTTTTT
CDR3aa: CASSYPSGRVNTGELFF
j_gene: TRBJ2-2
v_gene: TRBV7-2
abundance: -
d_gene: -

CDR3nt: TGTGCCAGCAGCTTAGTTGGCGGGGGGCTCAATGAGCAGTTCTTC
CDR3aa: CASSLVGGGLNEQFF
j_gene: TRBJ2-1
v_gene: TRBV7-2
abundance: once
d_gene: TRBD2

CDR3nt: TGTGCCAGCAGTTTAAGCGGACAGGAAAAACTGTTTTTT
CDR3aa: CASSLSGQEKLFF
j_gene: TRBJ1-4
v_gene: TRBV28
abundance: -
d_gene: -

CDR3nt: TGCGCCAGCATGGGGACTAGCGGGGGTATTGAGCAGTTCTTC
CDR3aa: CASMGTSGGIEQFF
j_gene: TRBJ2-1
v_gene: TRBV5-1
abundance: once
d_gene: TRBD2

CDR3nt: TGCAGCGTTGTCTACACAGGCAGTGATCAGCCCCAGCATTTT
CDR3aa: CSVVYTGSDQPQHF
j_gene: TRBJ1-5
v_gene: TRBV29-1
abundance: -
d_gene: -

CDR3nt: TGTGCCAGCAGTCTACTAGCGGCCAAGGGTTACAATGAGCAGTTCTTC
CDR3aa: CASSLLAAKGYNEQFF
j_gene: TRBJ2-1
v_gene: TRBV27
abundance: -
d_gene: TRBD2

CDR3nt: TGTGCCAGCAGTGAGCAGGGGGCTACCTATGGCTACACCTTC
CDR3aa: CASSEQGATYGYTF
j_gene: TRBJ1-2
v_gene: TRBV2
abundance: -
d_gene: TRBD1

CDR3nt: TGCGCCAGCAGCCAAGATGTGCGGGTTGGCGGGGAGCTGTTTTTT
CDR3aa: CASSQDVRVGGELFF
j_gene: TRBJ2-2
v_gene: TRBV4-1
abundance: -
d_gene: -

CDR3nt: TGTGCCAGCAGTTTCAGCCAGGGGAAGAACACTGAAGCTTTCTTT
CDR3aa: CASSFSQGKNTEAFF
j_gene: TRBJ1-1
v_gene: TRBV28
abundance: -
d_gene: -

CDR3nt: TGTGCCAGCAGCTTGCCGACAGGAGACACAGATACGCAGTATTTT
CDR3aa: CASSLPTGDTDTQYF
j_gene: TRBJ2-3
v_gene: TRBV7-9
abundance: -
d_gene: -

CDR3nt: TGTGCCAGCAGCTCAACAGGGGCTGGAAACACCATATATTTT
CDR3aa: CASSSTGAGNTIYF
j_gene: TRBJ1-3
v_gene: TRBV7-9
abundance: -
d_gene: TRBD1

CDR3nt: TGTGCCAGCAGCCAAGCGTATAGCTATGGAAACACCATATATTTT
CDR3aa: CASSQAYSYGNTIYF
j_gene: TRBJ1-3
v_gene: TRBV4-2
abundance: -
d_gene: -

CDR3nt: TGTGCCAGCAGTTACCAACCTCGGACAGGAAACACTGAAGCTTTCTTT
CDR3aa: CASSYQPRTGNTEAFF
j_gene: TRBJ1-1
v_gene: TRBV6-2/TRBV6-3
abundance: few
d_gene: TRBD1

CDR3nt: TGTGCCAGCAGTCTAGTCGGCCAGGGAGGCACTGAAGCTTTCTTT
CDR3aa: CASSLVGQGGTEAFF
j_gene: TRBJ1-1
v_gene: TRBV11-2
abundance: -
d_gene: -

CDR3nt: TGTGCCAGCAGCCAAGAAAAGGACAGCGGGACCCAGTACTTC
CDR3aa: CASSQEKDSGTQYF
j_gene: TRBJ2-5
v_gene: TRBV3-1/TRBV3-2
abundance: -
d_gene: -

CDR3nt: TGTGCCAGTAGGTCCTCGCTAGCGGGAGATCCCTACGAGCAGTACTTC
CDR3aa: CASRSSLAGDPYEQYF
j_gene: TRBJ2-7
v_gene: TRBV19
abundance: once
d_gene: TRBD2

CDR3nt: TGTGCCAGCAGTGGCAGGTTTGAAAAACTGTTTTTT
CDR3aa: CASSGRFEKLFF
j_gene: TRBJ1-4
v_gene: TRBV2
abundance: -
d_gene: -

CDR3nt: TGTGCCAGCAGTCGGGACAGTGCCTTTAACTATGGCTACACCTTC
CDR3aa: CASSRDSAFNYGYTF
j_gene: TRBJ1-2
v_gene: TRBV6-5
abundance: -
d_gene: TRBD1

CDR3nt: TGTGCCAGCAGGGAAACAGGGACCGGGGAGCTGTTTTTT
CDR3aa: CASRETGTGELFF
j_gene: TRBJ2-2
v_gene: TRBV11-2
abundance: -
d_gene: -

CDR3nt: TGTGCCAGCAGCTTGAAGGAGGGGGCAAACTATGGCTACACCTTC
CDR3aa: CASSLKEGANYGYTF
j_gene: TRBJ1-2
v_gene: TRBV5-4
abundance: once
d_gene: TRBD1

CDR3nt: TGTGCCATCAGTGAGGCGCCCCCAGATACGCAGTATTTT
CDR3aa: CAISEAPPDTQYF
j_gene: TRBJ2-3
v_gene: TRBV10-3
abundance: -
d_gene: -

CDR3nt: TGTGCCTGGAGTGCACGTGGGATTGGGGCGCATTCACCCCTCCACTTT
CDR3aa: CAWSARGIGAHSPLHF
j_gene: TRBJ1-6
v_gene: TRBV30
abundance: few
d_gene: -

CDR3nt: TGTGCCAGCAGCCCCGCCCGACAGAGGCTGAACACTGAAGCTTTCTTT
CDR3aa: CASSPARQRLNTEAFF
j_gene: TRBJ1-1
v_gene: TRBV7-2
abundance: -
d_gene: -

CDR3nt: TGTGCCAGCAGAGGAGGGTTGAACACTGAAGCTTTCTTT
CDR3aa: CASRGGLNTEAFF
j_gene: TRBJ1-1
v_gene: TRBV27
abundance: -
d_gene: -

CDR3nt: TGTGCCAGCAGTCCTCAGGGTTACACAGATACGCAGTATTTT
CDR3aa: CASSPQGYTDTQYF
j_gene: TRBJ2-3
v_gene: TRBV6-4
abundance: -
d_gene: -

CDR3nt: TGTGCCAGCAGCCCGGGACACGGTTTAGGCACAGATACGCAGTATTTT
CDR3aa: CASSPGHGLGTDTQYF
j_gene: TRBJ2-3
v_gene: TRBV2
abundance: -
d_gene: -

CDR3nt: TGCGCCAGCAGCCAAGGATCGCTCAGGGCTAACTATGGCTACACCTTC
CDR3aa: CASSQGSLRANYGYTF
j_gene: TRBJ1-2
v_gene: TRBV4-1
abundance: few
d_gene: -

CDR3nt: TGCAGTGCCCTCAGGAGGACCCAGCATTTT
CDR3aa: CSALRRTQHF
j_gene: TRBJ1-5
v_gene: TRBV20-1
abundance: -
d_gene: -

CDR3nt: TGTGCCAGCAGCGAAACAGGGAATCGGGCAGATACGCAGTATTTT
CDR3aa: CASSETGNRADTQYF
j_gene: TRBJ2-3
v_gene: TRBV9
abundance: -
d_gene: -

CDR3nt: TGTGCCAGCTCACCCTTAAGGCTATCGGGAGTCAACCACCTGAACACTGAAGCTTTCTTT
CDR3aa: CASSPLRLSGVNHLNTEAFF
j_gene: TRBJ1-1
v_gene: TRBV18
abundance: few
d_gene: -

CDR3nt: TGCGCCAGCAGCCAGGCCGACAGGGCCAGATCCTACAATGAGCAGTTCTTC
CDR3aa: CASSQADRARSYNEQFF
j_gene: TRBJ2-1
v_gene: TRBV4-3
abundance: -
d_gene: TRBD1

CDR3nt: TGTGCCAGCAGTTTCCTTAGGGACAGGGGGATTGCCGGGGAGCTGTTTTTT
CDR3aa: CASSFLRDRGIAGELFF
j_gene: TRBJ2-2
v_gene: TRBV6-2/TRBV6-3
abundance: -
d_gene: TRBD1

CDR3nt: TGTGCCAGCAGTGGACAGGGGGGGAATCAGCCCCAGCATTTT
CDR3aa: CASSGQGGNQPQHF
j_gene: TRBJ1-5
v_gene: TRBV25-1
abundance: -
d_gene: TRBD1

CDR3nt: TGTGCCAGCAGAAGCCCGGCGGCAAACACCATATATTTT
CDR3aa: CASRSPAANTIYF
j_gene: TRBJ1-3
v_gene: TRBV9
abundance: -
d_gene: -

CDR3nt: TGTGCCAGCAGCCCGTCCCCGGGGGGACACACCGGGGAGCTGTTTTTT
CDR3aa: CASSPSPGGHTGELFF
j_gene: TRBJ2-2
v_gene: TRBV7-8
abundance: -
d_gene: TRBD2

CDR3nt: TGTGCCAGCAGTTTAGAGCGCTATGGCTACACCTTC
CDR3aa: CASSLERYGYTF
j_gene: TRBJ1-2
v_gene: TRBV12-3/TRBV12-4
abundance: -
d_gene: -

CDR3nt: TGTGCCAGCAGCTTCGGGGGTACCTACGAGCAGTACTTC
CDR3aa: CASSFGGTYEQYF
j_gene: TRBJ2-7
v_gene: TRBV5-4
abundance: -
d_gene: -

CDR3nt: TGTGCCAGCAGCCAGAGGTATACTGAAGCTTTCTTT
CDR3aa: CASSQRYTEAFF
j_gene: TRBJ1-1
v_gene: TRBV3-1/TRBV3-2
abundance: -
d_gene: -

CDR3nt: TGCAGCGCTAGGGACACCCAGCAACAGCCCCAGCATTTT
CDR3aa: CSARDTQQQPQHF
j_gene: TRBJ1-5
v_gene: TRBV29-1
abundance: -
d_gene: -

CDR3nt: TGTGCCAGCAGCTTAGCCCTCGCGGGATCCTACACCGGGGAGCTGTTTTTT
CDR3aa: CASSLALAGSYTGELFF
j_gene: TRBJ2-2
v_gene: TRBV7-2
abundance: -
d_gene: -